The 13 T cell receptor beta chains below come from one sample, sequenced in a study of siplizumab effects on memory and regulatory T cells. The table came from immunoSEQ multiplex PCR; TCRdb's copy has only in-frame clones and leaves some out. The sample carries about 100,000 clones, around 90% recorded once. Sequencing input: CD4+ T cells sorted from blood. All receptors come from a human donor in good health. Some clones in this sample may be carry-over from other donors' samples.

The CDR3, as DNA: TGTGCCAGCAGCCCACTAAGGGCCCACCACGAGCAGTACTTC. It specifies CASSPLRAHHEQYF. The V call is TRBV11-2, the J call TRBJ2-7; no clear D gene. Germline CDR1 and CDR2: SGHAT and FQNNGV. Trimming took 5 bases from V and 5 from J, leaving 16 bases between them. This CDR3 spans 14 amino acids. Full variable domain (outside the CDR3, taken from reference TRBV11-2 and TRBJ2-7): EAGVAQSPRYKIIEKRQSVAFWCNPISGHATLYWYQQILGQGPKLLIQFQNNGVVDDSQLPKDRFSAERLKGVDSTLKIQPAKLEDSAVYLCASSPLRAHHEQYFGPGTRLTVT.

This clone has more than one count but fewer than ten. The CDR3 DNA is TGTGCCATCAGTGAAGCTGGTTACATCACAGATACGCAGTATTTT. Protein: CAISEAGYITDTQYF. The rearrangement joins TRBV10-3 to TRBJ2-3, with D unresolved. The CDR3 has 15 amino acids. Germline lookup yields CDR1 ENHRY and CDR2 SYGVKD. Trimming removed 3 bases from V and 2 bases from J, with 12 bases in between.

V is TRBV6-5 and J is TRBJ1-2; 7 nucleotides align to TRBD1. The germline V gene encodes CDR1 MNHEY and CDR2 SVGAGI. The CDR3 runs 14 residues. With V trimmed by 4 bases and J by 5 bases, 7 bases remained unmatched. CDR3 DNA: TGTGCCAGCAGTTCGCCCGGGACAGCTTATGGCTACACCTTC. Residues: CASSSPGTAYGYTF.

This chain joins TRBV11-3 and TRBJ2-2, with D possibly TRBD1 on 6 matching bases. The CDR3 sequence is 14 residues long. The germline gives CDR1 SGHNT, CDR2 YENEEA. Trimming took 4 bases from V and 1 from J, leaving 7 bases between them. CDR3 in DNA: TGTGCCAGCAGCTCGACAGGGAACACCGGGGAGCTGTTTTTT. It is translated as CASSSTGNTGELFF. Full variable domain (remainder filled in from reference TRBV11-3 and TRBJ2-2): EAGVVQSPRYKIIEKKQPVAFWCNPISGHNTLYWYLQNLGQGPELLIRYENEEAVDDSQLPKDRFSAERLKGVDSTLKIQPAELGDSAVYLCASSSTGNTGELFFGEGSRLTVL.

The chain recombines TRBV7-9 with TRBJ1-1, with 7 bases matching TRBD1. J lost 1 base, V lost 1 base, and 0 bases had no gene match. Germline V gene sequence: CDR1 SEHNR, CDR2 FQNEAQ (reference sequence). The CDR3 consists of 14 residues. CDR3 in DNA: TGTGCCAGCAGCTTAGGGGACAGGAACACTGAAGCTTTCTTT. Amino acid sequence: CASSLGDRNTEAFF.

The rearrangement joins TRBV11-3 to TRBJ2-2, with a weak D call TRBD2 (5 bases). The germline V and J ends were trimmed by 8 bases and 7 bases, with 17 bases remaining between them. The CDR3 extends over 14 amino acids. CDR1 SGHNT and CDR2 YENEEA come from the germline V gene. The CDR3 nucleotides read TGTGCCAGCGGCCACGGGAAGTCTCTCGGGGAGCTGTTTTTT. Residues: CASGHGKSLGELFF.

The V call is TRBV6-6, the J call TRBJ2-5, with 8 bases identical to TRBD2. TRBJ2-7 matches the DNA end more closely, so the J call is doubtful. Germline assignment: CDR1 MNHNY and CDR2 SVGAGI (reference sequence). CDR3 length: 15 residues. The CDR3 protein is CASSRRTSRDYEQYF. Written as DNA, the CDR3 is TGTGCCAGCAGTCGCCGGACTAGCAGGGACTACGAGCAGTACTTC.

This chain joins TRBV6-1 and TRBJ2-1; the match to TRBD2 covers 7 bases. The germline V gene has CDR1 MNHNS and CDR2 SASEGT. V gave up 6 bases and J gave up 5 bases; unmatched junction bases: 7. The CDR3 is made up of 14 amino acids. The CDR3 DNA follows: TGTGCCAGCAGATCCAAGGGACTACACAATGAGCAGTTCTTC. Its protein product is CASRSKGLHNEQFF.

This clone occurred once. The chain employs TRBV5-1 and TRBJ2-5; 14 bases line up with TRBD2. The CDR3 runs to 17 residues. The germline V gene encodes CDR1 SGHRS and CDR2 YFSETQ. J gave up 4 bases and V 0 bases, and 5 bases lay outside the gene matches. As DNA, the CDR3 is TGCGCCAGCAGCTTGGAGGGGACTAGCGGGAGTATAGAGACCCAGTACTTC. It translates to CASSLEGTSGSIETQYF.

In this sample, this clone turned up a few times. The V gene is TRBV27, the J gene TRBJ1-2; TRBD1 agrees at 11 bases. With V trimmed by 5 bases and J by 8 bases, 10 bases remained unmatched. The CDR3 contains 15 residues. Germline-derived CDR1 and CDR2 are MNHEY and SMNVEV (reference sequence). The CDR3 region is CASSHTGTGGRGYTF. The CDR3 nucleotides are TGTGCCAGCAGTCATACCGGGACAGGGGGACGAGGCTACACCTTC.

This clone occurred a few times. The chain recombines TRBV27 with TRBJ2-1, with 7 bases aligning to TRBD1. Trimming at V came to 5 bases and at J to 2 bases, leaving 6 bases not matched to a gene. This CDR3 region has 15 residues. Per germline, CDR1 MNHEY and CDR2 SMNVEV (reference sequence). CDR3 protein: CASSPGQNTYNEQFF. The DNA for the CDR3 is TGTGCCAGCAGTCCGGGACAGAACACCTACAATGAGCAGTTCTTC.

This chain joins TRBV4-1 and TRBJ2-7; a weak D match, TRBD2 (5 bases). Germline values: CDR1 MGHRA, CDR2 YSYEKL. Trimming cost V 1 base and J 3 bases, with 13 bases left between them. This CDR3 is 15 amino acids long. CDR3 sequence reads: CASSQATSQYYEQYF. The CDR3, as DNA: TGCGCCAGCAGCCAAGCTACTAGTCAGTACTACGAGCAGTACTTC.

This chain connects TRBV5-1 to TRBJ2-1; no clear D. The V end lost 1 base, the J end lost 5 bases, and 10 bases lay between the germline ends. The CDR3 has 14 amino acids. Per germline, CDR1 SGHRS and CDR2 YFSETQ. CDR3 DNA sequence: TGCGCCAGCAGCTTGTCTCAGATCAACAATGAGCAGTTCTTC. This encodes CASSLSQINNEQFF.